This T cell receptor beta chain originates from a study of shared clonotypes between healthy human individuals. Study summary: Donor composition was a couple of women and a few men, aged 18 to 49.

The germline CDR1 and CDR2 sequences are MNHEY and SMNVEV (reference sequence). The germline V and J ends were trimmed by 4 bases and 0 bases, with 12 bases remaining between them. This CDR3 region has 15 residues. Profiling relied on immunoSEQ multiplex PCR, and the TCRdb table lists in-frame clones only, not all of them. The sample yields a few million clones, 80% to 95% seen once. It was CD45RO-negative cells, positively selected for CCR7, that made up naive CD8 cells, with terminally differentiated effector memory CD45RA+ cells excluded. This receptor was taken from a young man in good health. Some clones in this sample may be carry-over from other donors' samples. The gene calls are TRBV27 and TRBJ2-5; the D gene is possibly TRBD1 (6 bases). The sequenced sample was naive CD8+ T cells from PBMCs. In DNA, the CDR3 is TGTGCCAGCAGTTCTCTTGACAGGAACCAAGAGACCCAGTACTTC. It yields the protein CASSSLDRNQETQYF.